The 6 T cell receptor beta chains below come from one sample, sequenced in a study of blood T cells in healthy people across ages. Combining a sample-barcoded 5' primer with a J-beta primer mix, a second PCR ran for roughly 6 to 12 cycles. TCRdb passed the 5' RACE reads through MiXCR, listing each CDR3 protein once. The table includes roughly 700,000 distinct CDR3 sequences, just under 25% detected once. In addition, the sample was reused for a study of T cells of mothers and their children.

Input material: blood. Receptor source: a boy under 18 in good health.

This clonotype occurred a few times. CDR3 DNA: TGTGCCAGCAGCCAAGATGAGAGTCCCGAAGCTTTCTTT. This codes for CASSQDESPEAFF. The rearrangement joins TRBV3-1 to TRBJ1-1; no definite D call. The CDR3 is 13 amino acids. V lost 0 bases to trimming and J lost 8 bases, with 10 bases between them. CDR1 and CDR2 (germline): LGHDT, YNNKEL (reference sequence).

V is TRBV10-3 and J is TRBJ2-7; 9 bases agree with TRBD1. Trimming took 9 bases from V and 0 from J; bases not matched to a gene: 6. Looked up from germline, CDR1 is ENHRY and CDR2 is SYGVKD. The CDR3 is made up of 14 amino acids. Written as DNA, the CDR3 is TGTGCCATGCGTGGGGACAGGGACTCCTACGAGCAGTACTTC. Protein sequence: CAMRGDRDSYEQYF.

This clonotype has a handful of counts. The chain is built from TRBV7-3 and TRBJ1-1, with D perhaps matching TRBD1 (5 bases). The CDR3 is made up of 12 amino acids. V was cut by 4 bases and J by 7 bases, with 10 bases left in between. The germline V gene has CDR1 SGHTA and CDR2 FQGTGA. The CDR3 reads CASSSGFGEAFF. The CDR3, as DNA: TGTGCCAGCAGCTCAGGGTTCGGTGAAGCTTTCTTT. The full variable domain, rest sourced from reference TRBV7-3 and TRBJ1-1, is GAGVSQTPSNKVTEKGKYVELRCDPISGHTALYWYRQSLGQGPEFLIYFQGTGAADDSGLPNDRFFAVRPEGSVSTLKIQRTERGDSAVYLCASSSGFGEAFFGQGTRLTVV.

This clonotype was seen a handful of times. The chain uses TRBV28 and TRBJ2-2; a possible D gene is TRBD1 (6 bases). With 6 bases removed from V and 1 base from J, the gap between germline ends came to 18 bases. Looked up from germline, CDR1 is MDHEN and CDR2 is SYDVKM. This CDR3 has 17 amino acids. This CDR3 is CASSPGDQELNTGELFF. The DNA of the CDR3 is TGTGCCAGCAGCCCAGGGGACCAAGAGTTGAACACCGGGGAGCTGTTTTTT. The whole variable domain, filled in from reference TRBV28 and TRBJ2-2, reads DVKVTQSSRYLVKRTGEKVFLECVQDMDHENMFWYRQDPGLGLRLIYFSYDVKMKEKGDIPEGYSVSREKKERFSLILESASTNQTSMYLCASSPGDQELNTGELFFGEGSRLTVL.

This chain links TRBV5-1 with TRBJ2-3, with 7 bases lining up with TRBD2. Looked up from germline, CDR1 is SGHRS and CDR2 is YFSETQ. Unmatched junction bases numbered 5, after V lost 5 bases and J lost 2 bases. The CDR3 length is 14 residues. DNA for the CDR3: TGCGCCAGCAGAAAAGCGGGGAACACAGATACGCAGTATTTT. The encoded protein is CASRKAGNTDTQYF.

The V and J genes are TRBV6-2 or TRBV6-3 and TRBJ2-5; maybe TRBD2 (5 bases). The end of the DNA fits TRBJ2-1 better, so the J call may be wrong. CDR1 is MNHEY and CDR2 is SVGEGT in the germline V gene. The CDR3 consists of 15 residues. The CDR3 region is CASSYDGEYRGEQFF. The DNA of the CDR3 is TGTGCCAGCAGTTACGACGGGGAGTATCGCGGTGAGCAGTTCTTC.